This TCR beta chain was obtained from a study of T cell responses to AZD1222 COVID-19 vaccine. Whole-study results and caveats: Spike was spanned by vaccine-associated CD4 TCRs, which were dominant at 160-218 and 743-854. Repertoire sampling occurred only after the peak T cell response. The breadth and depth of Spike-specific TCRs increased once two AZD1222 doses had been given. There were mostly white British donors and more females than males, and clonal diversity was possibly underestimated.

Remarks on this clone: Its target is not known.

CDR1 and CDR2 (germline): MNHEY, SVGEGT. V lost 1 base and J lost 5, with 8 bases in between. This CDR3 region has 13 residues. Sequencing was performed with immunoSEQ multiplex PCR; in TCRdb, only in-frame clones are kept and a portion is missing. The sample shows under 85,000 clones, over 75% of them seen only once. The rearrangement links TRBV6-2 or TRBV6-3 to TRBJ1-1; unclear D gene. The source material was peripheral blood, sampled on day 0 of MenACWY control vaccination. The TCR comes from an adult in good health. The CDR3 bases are TGTGCCAGCAGTTACTACAGTAGGACTGAAGCTTTCTTT. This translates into CASSYYSRTEAFF.